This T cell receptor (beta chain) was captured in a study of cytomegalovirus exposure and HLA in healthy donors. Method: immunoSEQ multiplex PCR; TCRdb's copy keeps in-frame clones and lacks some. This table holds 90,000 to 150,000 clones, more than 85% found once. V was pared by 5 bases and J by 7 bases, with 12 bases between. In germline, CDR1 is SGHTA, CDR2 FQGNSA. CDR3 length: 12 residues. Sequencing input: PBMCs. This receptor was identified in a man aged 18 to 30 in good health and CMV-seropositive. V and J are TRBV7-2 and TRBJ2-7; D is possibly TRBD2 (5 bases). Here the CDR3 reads CASSLPRREQYF. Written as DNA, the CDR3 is TGTGCCAGCAGCCTCCCGCGGAGGGAGCAGTACTTC.